The clone carrying this T cell receptor beta chain has just one count. CDR3 length: 20 residues. After removal of 4 bases from V and 2 bases from J, the junction contained 16 bases not matched to a gene. The germline CDR1 and CDR2 sequences are LNHDA and SQIVND (reference sequence). Recruits, aged roughly 18 to 90 years, lived in 20 to 30 US areas. Membership in each cohort depended on participant-reported clinical history. The data are from a study of blood T cell repertoires in COVID-19. Study information: Recovered participants had two consecutive negative NP/OP PCR tests, healthcare professional clearance, or symptom resolution. T cells, B-cell-depleted T cells, or PBMCs supplied cDNA or gDNA.

Using immunoSEQ multiplex PCR, the repertoire was profiled, and TCRdb retains in-frame clones only, with some absent. The table has over 110,000 clones, 84% seen once. The chain uses TRBV19 and TRBJ1-5, with TRBD1 matching over 11 bases. This sequence was found in a man over 45 in a cohort exposed to, infected with or recovered from COVID-19 (not recorded which). Sequences were obtained from PBMCs or T cells enriched from blood (not recorded which). This chain's CDR3 is CASSSPQGTGGMMGNQPQHF. The CDR3 bases are TGTGCCAGTAGTAGCCCTCAGGGGACAGGGGGGATGATGGGCAATCAGCCCCAGCATTTT.